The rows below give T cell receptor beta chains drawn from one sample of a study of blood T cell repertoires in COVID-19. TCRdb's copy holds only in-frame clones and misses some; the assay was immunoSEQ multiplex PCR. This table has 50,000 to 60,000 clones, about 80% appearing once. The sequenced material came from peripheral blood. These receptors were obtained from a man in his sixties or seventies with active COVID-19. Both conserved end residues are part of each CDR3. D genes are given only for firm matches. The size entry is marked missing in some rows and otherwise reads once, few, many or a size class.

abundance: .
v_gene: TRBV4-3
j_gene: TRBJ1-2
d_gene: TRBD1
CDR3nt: TGCGCCAGCAGCCAAGGAGGACAGGGCTTCTTTGGCTACACCTTC
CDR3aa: CASSQGGQGFFGYTF

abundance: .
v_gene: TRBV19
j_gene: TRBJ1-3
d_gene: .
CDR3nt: TGTGCCAGTAGTGAGGAATTTGGAAACACCATATATTTT
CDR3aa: CASSEEFGNTIYF

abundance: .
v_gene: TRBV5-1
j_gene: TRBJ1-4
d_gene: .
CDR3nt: TGCGCCAGCAGCGAGGAACTGAGTGAAAAACTGTTTTTT
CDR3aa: CASSEELSEKLFF

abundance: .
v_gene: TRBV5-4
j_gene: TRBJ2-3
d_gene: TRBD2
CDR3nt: TGTGCCAGCAGCTCCCCGACTAGCGGGTTATGGGTGCAGTATTTT
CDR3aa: CASSSPTSGLWVQYF

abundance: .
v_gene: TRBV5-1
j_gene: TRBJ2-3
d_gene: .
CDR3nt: TGCGCCAGCAAGGGGGGGCTAGCGGACACAGATACGCAGTATTTT
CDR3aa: CASKGGLADTDTQYF

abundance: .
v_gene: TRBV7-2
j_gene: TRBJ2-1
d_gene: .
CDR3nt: TGTGCCAGCAGCTTGTATAGGGGTGAGCAGTTCTTC
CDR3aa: CASSLYRGEQFF

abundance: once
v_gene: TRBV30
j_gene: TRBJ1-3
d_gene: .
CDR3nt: TGTGCCTGGGGGACTTCGGGAAACACCATATATTTT
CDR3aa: CAWGTSGNTIYF

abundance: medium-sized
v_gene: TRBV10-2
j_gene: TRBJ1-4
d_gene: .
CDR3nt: TGCGCCAGCAGTGTTGGAGCAACTAATGAAAAACTGTTTTTT
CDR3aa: CASSVGATNEKLFF

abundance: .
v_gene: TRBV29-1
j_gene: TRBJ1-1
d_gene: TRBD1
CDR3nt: TGCAGCGTATACAGGGGGCCAAACACTGAAGCTTTCTTT
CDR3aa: CSVYRGPNTEAFF

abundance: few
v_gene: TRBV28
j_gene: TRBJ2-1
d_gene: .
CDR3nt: TGTGCCAGCAGTTTTATGGCGGGGAGATACAATGAGCAGTTCTTC
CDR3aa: CASSFMAGRYNEQFF

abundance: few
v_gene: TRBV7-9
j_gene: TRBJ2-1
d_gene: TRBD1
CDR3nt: TGTGCCAGCAGCTTGAACAGGGGCAATGAGCAGTTCTTC
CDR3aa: CASSLNRGNEQFF

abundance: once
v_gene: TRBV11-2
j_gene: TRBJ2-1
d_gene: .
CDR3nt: TGTGCCAGCAGCCCGGGGGAGGGGGTTTATGAGCAGTTCTTC
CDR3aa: CASSPGEGVYEQFF

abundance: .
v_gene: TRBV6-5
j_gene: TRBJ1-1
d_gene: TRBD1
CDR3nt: TGTGCCAGCAGTTACGACAGGGGGCGGAAGGCTGAAGCTTTCTTT
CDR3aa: CASSYDRGRKAEAFF

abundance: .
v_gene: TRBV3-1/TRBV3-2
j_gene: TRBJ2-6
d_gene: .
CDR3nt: TGTGCCAGCAGCCAAGAGGGACTCTTCTCTGGGGCCAACGTCCTGACTTTC
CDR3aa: CASSQEGLFSGANVLTF

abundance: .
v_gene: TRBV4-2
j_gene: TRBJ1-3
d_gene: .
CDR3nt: TGTGCCAGCAGCCAAGAAGGGGGGGTTGGAAACACCATATATTTT
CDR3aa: CASSQEGGVGNTIYF

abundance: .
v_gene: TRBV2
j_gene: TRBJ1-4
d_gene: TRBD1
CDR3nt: TGTGCCAGCAGTGGGACAGGGAGGAATGAAAAACTGTTTTTT
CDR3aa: CASSGTGRNEKLFF

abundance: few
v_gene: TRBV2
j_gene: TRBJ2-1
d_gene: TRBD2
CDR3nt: TGTGCCAGCAGTGATCGGCGGGGGGTGACCTATGAGCAGTTCTTC
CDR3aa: CASSDRRGVTYEQFF

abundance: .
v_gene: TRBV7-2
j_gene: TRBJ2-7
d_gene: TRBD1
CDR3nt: TGTGCCAGCCAATCCGACAGGGGCCCCTACGAGCAGTACTTC
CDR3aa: CASQSDRGPYEQYF

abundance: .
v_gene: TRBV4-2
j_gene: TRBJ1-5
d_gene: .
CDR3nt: TGTGCCAGCAGCCATGAACAGGGGCCCCAGCATTTT
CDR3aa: CASSHEQGPQHF

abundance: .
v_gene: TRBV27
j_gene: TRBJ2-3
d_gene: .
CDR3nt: TGTGCCAGCAGCCTCGTCCCGACTGCAGGCACAGATACGCAGTATTTT
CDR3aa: CASSLVPTAGTDTQYF

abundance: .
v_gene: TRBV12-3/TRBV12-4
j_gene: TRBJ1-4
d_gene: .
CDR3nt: TGTGCCAGCAGTTATGAGGGTGAAAAACTGTTTTTT
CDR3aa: CASSYEGEKLFF

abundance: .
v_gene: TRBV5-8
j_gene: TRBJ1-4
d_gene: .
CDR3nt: TGTGCCAGCAGCCTCACAGGGTTTGAAAAACTGTTTTTT
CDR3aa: CASSLTGFEKLFF

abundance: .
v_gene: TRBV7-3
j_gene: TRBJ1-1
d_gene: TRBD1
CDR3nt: TGTGCCAGCAGCTTACAGGGGGCGAGGACTGAAGCTTTCTTT
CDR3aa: CASSLQGARTEAFF

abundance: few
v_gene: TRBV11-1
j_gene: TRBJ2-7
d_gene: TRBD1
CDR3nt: TGTGCCAGCAGCTCAGACCGGGACAGGGAAACCTACGAGCAGTACTTC
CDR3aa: CASSSDRDRETYEQYF

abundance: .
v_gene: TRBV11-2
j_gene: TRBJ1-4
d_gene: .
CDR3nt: TGTGCCAGCAGCTTAAAGACAGGCTGGTCTAATGAAAAACTGTTTTTT
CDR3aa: CASSLKTGWSNEKLFF

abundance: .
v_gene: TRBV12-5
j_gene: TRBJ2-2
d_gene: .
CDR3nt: TGTGCTAGTGGTTTCACCGGGACAAGGGAACCCGGGGAGCTGTTTTTT
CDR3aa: CASGFTGTREPGELFF

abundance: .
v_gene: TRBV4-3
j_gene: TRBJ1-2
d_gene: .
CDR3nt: TGCGCCAGCAGCCCCCGGGGGGCTGTCTATGGCTACACCTTC
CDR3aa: CASSPRGAVYGYTF

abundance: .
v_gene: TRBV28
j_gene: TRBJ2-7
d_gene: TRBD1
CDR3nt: TGTGCCAGCAGCCCGCCGCCGACAGGGCTTGGCGAGCAGTACTTC
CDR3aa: CASSPPPTGLGEQYF

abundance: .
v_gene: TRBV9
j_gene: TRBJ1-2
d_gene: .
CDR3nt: TGTGCCAGCAGCGCCCCGACGGGGGGAATCCATGGCTACACCTTC
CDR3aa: CASSAPTGGIHGYTF